This entry is about one T cell receptor beta chain. Its antigen is unidentified. Its ends do not fully match the called genes, so a read error is possible. Samples each yielded at least 6 micrograms of total RNA. The source of the sample is a study of blood T cells in healthy people across ages. Study results and limitations: Long-lived donors carried more naive CD4+ cells and greater diversity than aged donors.

Next came a second PCR, run for about 7 to 12 cycles, which used a sample-barcoded 5' primer along with a J-beta primer mix. TCRdb used MiXCR to reprocess the 5' RACE reads, holding one entry per CDR3 protein. Here the sample spans some 900,000 distinct CDR3 sequences, around 30% being singletons. The CDR3 is 13 amino acids. The germline gives CDR1 KGHSH, CDR2 LQKENI. Sample: blood. This rearrangement joins TRBV18 to TRBJ2-1; no reliable D call. The TCR sequence derives from a woman aged 80 or older in good health. The CDR3: CASTPLSYNEQFF. The CDR3 DNA follows: TGTGCCAGCACACCCTTATCTTACAATGAGCAGTTCTTC.